The 16 T cell receptor beta chains in this list originate from one sample, sequenced in a study of cytomegalovirus exposure and HLA in healthy donors. The method was immunoSEQ multiplex PCR; TCRdb's version includes in-frame clones alone and lacks a portion of them. The sample consists of 160,000 or so clones, just under 90% of them appearing once. Source material: PBMCs. The receptors here all came from a young woman in good health and CMV-seronegative.

A remark on this clone: Other DNA sequences in this specimen translate into the identical CDR3. This chain connects TRBV6-5 to TRBJ1-1; D possibly corresponds to TRBD1 (5 bases). CDR3 length: 15 residues. Germline V gene lookup returns CDR1 MNHEY and CDR2 SVGAGI. V was shortened by 0 bases and J by 0 bases, with 8 bases between the two germline ends. The CDR3 bases are TGTGCCAGCAGTTACTCGGGGGGTTTGAACACTGAAGCTTTCTTT. It specifies CASSYSGGLNTEAFF.

This chain connects TRBV6-1 to TRBJ2-5, with D possibly being TRBD2 (7 bases). Looked up from germline, CDR1 is MNHNS and CDR2 is SASEGT. The V gene lost 2 bases and the J gene lost 4 bases, with 17 bases spanning the gap. The CDR3 consists of 16 residues. CDR3 residues: CASSEPRGGPVETQYF. The DNA for the CDR3 is TGTGCCAGCAGTGAACCTAGGGGGGGACCCGTAGAGACCCAGTACTTC.

The chain has TRBV6-1 and TRBJ2-7; perhaps TRBD1 as D (5 bases). From germline, CDR1 is MNHNS and CDR2 SASEGT. V lost 4 bases, J lost 2 bases, and 15 bases lay in between. The CDR3 is 15 residues long. This CDR3 is CASSVGVRGPYEQYF. CDR3 coding DNA: TGTGCCAGCAGTGTTGGGGTTAGGGGCCCCTACGAGCAGTACTTC.

V and J are TRBV18 and TRBJ1-1; 8 bases match TRBD1. Unmatched junction bases numbered 5, after V lost 8 bases and J lost 3 bases. The germline V gene has CDR1 KGHSH and CDR2 LQKENI. There are 13 residues in the CDR3. CDR3 bases: TGTGCCAGCAGCAGGGGGCGCGACACTGAAGCTTTCTTT. Protein product: CASSRGRDTEAFF.

This clone showed up just once. The chain joins TRBV4-3 to TRBJ2-7; TRBD2 matches at 8 bases. CDR3 length: 14 residues. CDR1 is LGHNA and CDR2 is YSLEER in the germline V gene. After removal of 0 bases from V and 12 bases from J, the junction contained 10 bases not matched to a gene. The CDR3 bases are TGCGCCAGCAGCCAAGAGATTCAAGCGGGGGCGCCGTACTTC. Translated, it gives CASSQEIQAGAPYF.

The chain carries TRBV2 and TRBJ1-5; TRBD1 aligns across 9 bases. In germline, CDR1 is SNHLY, CDR2 FYNNEI. The CDR3 loop spans 14 amino acids. With 5 bases clipped from V and 6 bases from J, the junction kept 5 bases outside the gene matches. CDR3 protein: CASSPDRGGQPQHF. CDR3 sequence (DNA): TGTGCCAGCAGTCCGGACAGGGGAGGTCAGCCCCAGCATTTT.

The rearrangement uses TRBV2 and TRBJ1-2; D is unclear. The germline V and J ends were trimmed by 3 bases and 1 base, with 6 bases remaining between them. CDR1 is SNHLY, CDR2 FYNNEI, per germline. The CDR3 is 13 amino acids. CDR3 coding DNA: TGTGCCAGCAGTGAGTCTTATAACTATGGCTACACCTTC. Encoded protein: CASSESYNYGYTF.

The chain recombines TRBV7-9 with TRBJ1-2, with a tentative D call TRBD1 (5 bases). Germline V gene sequence: CDR1 SEHNR, CDR2 FQNEAQ (reference sequence). V lost 0 bases to trimming and J lost 8 bases, with 28 bases between them. The CDR3 runs to 19 residues. For the CDR3, the DNA is TGTGCCAGCAGCTTAGCGGCAGACCGGGGGGGGGTCCGTAAGCGCGGCTACACCTTC. Translated: CASSLAADRGGVRKRGYTF.

This chain connects TRBV13 to TRBJ2-2, with D perhaps TRBD2 (5 bases). Deletions cut 1 base from V and 8 bases from J, with 11 bases between. Germline assignment: CDR1 PRHDT and CDR2 FYEKMQ (reference sequence). The CDR3 has 14 residues. The CDR3 loop is CASSLALEGGELFF. The CDR3 coding sequence is TGTGCCAGCAGCTTAGCCCTTGAGGGTGGGGAGCTGTTTTTT.

The chain is built from TRBV4-2 and TRBJ1-6; D is perhaps TRBD1 (5 bases). CDR3 size: 14 residues. The V gene lost 1 base and the J gene lost 10 bases, with 11 bases spanning the gap. Germline loops: CDR1 LGHNA, CDR2 YNFKEQ. Here the CDR3 reads CASSQARDRSPLHF. In DNA, the CDR3 is TGTGCCAGCAGCCAAGCCAGGGATAGATCACCCCTCCACTTT.

The chain has TRBV9 and TRBJ2-1, with 9 bases identical to TRBD2. With V trimmed by 0 bases and J by 9 bases, 10 bases remained unmatched. The CDR3 is made up of 16 amino acids. Germline V gene sequence: CDR1 SGDLS, CDR2 YYNGEE. The CDR3 reads CASSVDGGGVTSEQFF. The DNA of the CDR3 is TGTGCCAGCAGCGTAGATGGCGGGGGGGTCACGAGTGAGCAGTTCTTC.

The chain joins TRBV19 to TRBJ1-2; no clear D gene. Germline CDR1 is LNHDA and CDR2 is SQIVND (reference sequence). This CDR3 spans 14 amino acids. Deletions cut 5 bases from V and 4 bases from J, with 14 bases between. The CDR3 reads CASSPQRTGYGYTF. The CDR3 nucleotides are TGTGCCAGTAGTCCTCAGAGAACGGGCTATGGCTACACCTTC. The variable domain in full, with the rest retrieved from reference TRBV19 and TRBJ1-2, is DGGITQSPKYLFRKEGQNVTLSCEQNLNHDAMYWYRQDPGQGLRLIYYSQIVNDFQKGDIAEGYSVSREKKESFPLTVTSAQKNPTAFYLCASSPQRTGYGYTFGSGTRLTVV.

This clone occurred a few times. The V and J genes are TRBV6-6 and TRBJ1-2; D unclear. Deletions cut 0 bases from V and 13 bases from J, with 12 bases between. The germline gives CDR1 MNHNY, CDR2 SVGAGI (reference sequence). The CDR3 length is 12 residues. The CDR3 coding sequence is TGTGCCAGCAGTTACTCAGAGGGTAACATCACCTTC. This encodes CASSYSEGNITF.

The chain uses TRBV27 and TRBJ2-1; a possible D gene is TRBD1 (6 bases). V gave up 0 bases and J gave up 6 bases, with 9 bases separating them. The germline gives CDR1 MNHEY, CDR2 SMNVEV (reference sequence). This CDR3 comprises 14 residues. The CDR3 loop reads CASSLSGRGNEQFF. DNA for the CDR3: TGTGCCAGCAGTTTATCCGGCAGGGGCAATGAGCAGTTCTTC.

V and J are TRBV7-4 and TRBJ2-3, with 8 bases lining up with TRBD1. The CDR3 covers 15 residues. V shed 9 bases, J shed 3 bases, and the junction held 11 bases outside the gene matches. Germline lookup yields CDR1 SGHVT and CDR2 SQSDAQ. CDR3 bases: TGTGCCAGACCAAAGGGACAGGTGACAACAGATACGCAGTATTTT. It yields the protein CARPKGQVTTDTQYF.

The chain joins TRBV9 to TRBJ2-7; 9 bases are shared with TRBD1. V shed 5 bases, J shed 1 base, and the junction held 7 bases outside the gene matches. The CDR3 extends over 15 amino acids. The germline gives CDR1 SGDLS, CDR2 YYNGEE. CDR3 in amino acids: CASSEGTGRSYEQYF. CDR3 nucleotide sequence: TGTGCCAGCAGTGAAGGGACAGGGAGGTCCTACGAGCAGTACTTC.